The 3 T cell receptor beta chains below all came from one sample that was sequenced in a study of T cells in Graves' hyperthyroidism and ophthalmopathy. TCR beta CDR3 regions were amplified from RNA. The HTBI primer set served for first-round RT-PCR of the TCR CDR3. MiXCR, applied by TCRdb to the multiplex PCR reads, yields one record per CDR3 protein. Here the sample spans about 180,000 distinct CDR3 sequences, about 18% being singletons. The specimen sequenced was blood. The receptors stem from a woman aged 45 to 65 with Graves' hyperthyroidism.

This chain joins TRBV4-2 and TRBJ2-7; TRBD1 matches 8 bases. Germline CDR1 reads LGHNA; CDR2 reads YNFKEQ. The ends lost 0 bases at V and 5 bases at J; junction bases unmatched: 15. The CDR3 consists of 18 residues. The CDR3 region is CASSQESPSDREIHEQYF. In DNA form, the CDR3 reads TGTGCCAGCAGCCAAGAGTCCCCCTCGGACAGGGAGATCCACGAGCAGTACTTC.

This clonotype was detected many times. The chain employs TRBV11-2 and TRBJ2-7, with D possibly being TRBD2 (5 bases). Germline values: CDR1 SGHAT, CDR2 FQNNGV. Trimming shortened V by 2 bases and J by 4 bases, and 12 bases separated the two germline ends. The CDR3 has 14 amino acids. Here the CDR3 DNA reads TGTGCCAGCAGCTTAAGAGGGCATGGGTACGAGCAGTACTTC. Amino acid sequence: CASSLRGHGYEQYF.

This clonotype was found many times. The CDR3 loop is CSAYEGHTEAFF. The CDR3 DNA reads TGCAGTGCTTACGAAGGGCACACTGAAGCTTTCTTT. V gene TRBV20-1 combines with J gene TRBJ1-1; no firm D call. The germline V gene has CDR1 DFQATT and CDR2 SNEGSKA (reference sequence). There are 12 residues in the CDR3. Between the trimmed V and J ends, which lost 5 bases and 3 bases, there was a span of 10 bases.